The clone carrying this TCR beta chain was counted only a few times. Antigen unknown. The data are from a study of molecular identifiers for immune sequencing clone quantification. Study observations and caveats: Clones that had above 20 RNA copies took up over 99% of effector molecules but under 1% in naive cells.

Using its own MiXCR run on the PCR reads, TCRdb lists one record per CDR3 protein. This sample has 400,000 to 600,000 distinct CDR3 sequences, with around a fifth found just once. V gave up 0 bases and J gave up 5 bases; unmatched junction bases: 3. Per the germline V gene, CDR1 is MNHEY and CDR2 is SVGAGI. The CDR3 totals 14 residues. The specimen was naive CD8+ T cells from blood, with Jurkat cell RNA spiked in. Subset indicated: FACS-sorted CD8+CD4-CCR7+CD45RA+ naive T cells. The V and J genes are TRBV6-5 and TRBJ1-1; 7 nucleotides align to TRBD1. This TCR was recovered from a human donor in good health. Some libraries in this study had Jurkat cell RNA spiked in. CDR3 nucleotide sequence: TGTGCCAGCAGTTACTCGGGCAGGGGGACTGAAGCTTTCTTT. It is translated as CASSYSGRGTEAFF.